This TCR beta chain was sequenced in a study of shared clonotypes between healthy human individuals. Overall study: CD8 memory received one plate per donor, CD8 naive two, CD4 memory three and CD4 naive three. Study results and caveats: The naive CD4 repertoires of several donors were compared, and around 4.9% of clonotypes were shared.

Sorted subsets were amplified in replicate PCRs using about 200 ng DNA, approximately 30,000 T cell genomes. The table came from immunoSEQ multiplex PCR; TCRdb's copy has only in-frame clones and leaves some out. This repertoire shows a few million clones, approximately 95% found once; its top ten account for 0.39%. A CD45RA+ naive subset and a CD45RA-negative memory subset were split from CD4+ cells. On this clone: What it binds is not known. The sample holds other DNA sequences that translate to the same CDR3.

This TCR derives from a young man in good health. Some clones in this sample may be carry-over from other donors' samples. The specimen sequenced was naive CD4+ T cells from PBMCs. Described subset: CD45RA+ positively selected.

For the CDR3, the DNA is TGTGCCAGCAGCGATCAAGAGACCCAGTACTTC. Its translation: CASSDQETQYF. V gene TRBV9 combines with J gene TRBJ2-5, with D hard to call. V was pared by 3 bases and J by 2 bases, with 2 bases between. Germline V gene lookup returns CDR1 SGDLS and CDR2 YYNGEE. This CDR3 region has 11 residues.